These 5 T cell receptor beta chains came from one sample sequenced in a study of T cell changes during pregnancy in multiple sclerosis. This table comes from immunoSEQ multiplex PCR, and its TCRdb copy is limited to in-frame clones, with some not included. The data show some 110,000 clones, with under 95% seen just once and roughly 1.6% held by the top ten. The sample was peripheral blood, taken before pregnancy. The receptors were gathered from a female donor with multiple sclerosis, enrolled in a pregnancy study.

The genes are TRBV27 and TRBJ1-5; D not certain. The CDR3 has 14 residues. The V end lost 5 bases, the J end lost 0 bases, and 8 bases lay between the germline ends. From germline, CDR1 is MNHEY and CDR2 SMNVEV (reference sequence). The DNA for the CDR3 is TGTGCCAGCAGTGCGGGTATTAGCAATCAGCCCCAGCATTTT. This sequence encodes CASSAGISNQPQHF.

The chain employs TRBV6-4 and TRBJ1-3; D gene ambiguous. CDR1 is MRHNA and CDR2 is SNTAGT in the germline V gene. Trimming stripped 4 bases from V and 3 bases from J, with 7 bases between. The CDR3 runs 13 residues. The CDR3 DNA follows: TGTGCCAGCAGTGCCGGACTTGGAAACACCATATATTTT. Its translation is CASSAGLGNTIYF.

The genes are TRBV27 and TRBJ1-1; D is possibly TRBD1 (5 bases). Germline CDR1 MNHEY, CDR2 SMNVEV (reference sequence). With 4 bases removed from V and 4 bases from J, the gap between germline ends came to 10 bases. The CDR3 runs to 13 residues. DNA for the CDR3: TGTGCCAGCAGTTCCCGGGGGGGCACTGAAGCTTTCTTT. As protein: CASSSRGGTEAFF.

The CDR3 protein is CASSLTPSGSSTGELFF. CDR3 DNA: TGTGCCAGCAGCTTAACCCCTAGCGGGAGTAGCACCGGGGAGCTGTTTTTT. The chain has TRBV7-3 and TRBJ2-2; 10 bases map to TRBD2. This CDR3 spans 17 amino acids. CDR1 is SGHTA, CDR2 FQGTGA, per germline. Germline trimming cut 0 bases from V and 4 bases from J; bases unmatched to any gene: 5.

The chain couples TRBV6-4 to TRBJ2-3, with D perhaps matching TRBD2 (5 bases). The CDR3 covers 12 residues. Trimming stripped 6 bases from V and 10 bases from J, with 14 bases between. CDR1 is MRHNA, CDR2 SNTAGT, per germline. CDR3 in amino acids: CASSPGRGAQYF. CDR3 DNA sequence: TGTGCCAGCAGCCCCGGACGGGGAGCGCAGTATTTT.